The 25 T cell receptor beta chains in this list originate from one sample, sequenced in a study of T cells in Graves' hyperthyroidism and ophthalmopathy. Amplification of TCR beta CDR3 regions was performed using RNA transcripts as template. The HTBI primer set served for first-round RT-PCR of the TCR CDR3. TCRdb analysed the multiplex PCR reads with MiXCR anew, one entry per CDR3 protein. This repertoire shows 250,000 to 350,000 distinct CDR3 sequences, around 15% found once; its top ten account for around 57%. The specimen sequenced was blood. Source of these receptors: a woman aged 55 to 70 with Graves' ophthalmopathy.

At least ten counts were recorded for this clonotype. The chain is built from TRBV7-2 and TRBJ1-6; the match to TRBD1 covers 8 bases. V was pared by 4 bases and J by 7 bases, with 12 bases of the junction left unmatched. Looked up from germline, CDR1 is SGHTA and CDR2 is FQGNSA. The CDR3 loop spans 17 amino acids. The CDR3 is CASSSGRQGIGNSPLHF. The CDR3 region has the DNA TGTGCCAGCAGCTCAGGCCGACAGGGGATTGGGAATTCACCCCTCCACTTT.

The chain has TRBV5-6 and TRBJ2-1; TRBD2 is a possible D gene (6 bases). Looked up from germline, CDR1 is SGHDT and CDR2 is YYEEEE. V lost 0 bases and J 3 bases, leaving 13 bases between the germline ends. This CDR3 region has 16 residues. The CDR3: CASSLEGGRIYNEQFF. The CDR3 region has the DNA TGTGCCAGCAGCTTGGAGGGAGGTAGAATCTACAATGAGCAGTTCTTC.

Note on this clonotype: One base away lies a much larger clone, so this may be a sequencing read error. The chain combines TRBV2 with TRBJ1-2; D uncertain. The ends were cut back, 6 bases at V and 7 bases at J, with 18 bases in the middle. Per the germline V gene, CDR1 is SNHLY and CDR2 is FYNNEI. CDR3 length: 14 residues. This chain's CDR3 is CASSDIGIRVGYTF. In DNA form, the CDR3 reads TGTGCCAGCAGCGACATAGGGATTCGAGTTGGCTACACCTTC.

Ten or more counts support this clonotype. The rearrangement uses TRBV4-3 and TRBJ1-1; D call uncertain. Looked up from germline, CDR1 is LGHNA and CDR2 is YSLEER. The CDR3 runs to 13 residues. Trimming took off 0 bases at V and 7 bases at J, with 9 bases between the two ends. CDR3 DNA: TGCGCCAGCAGCCAAGATCTCTGGAGTGAAGCTTTCTTT. It specifies CASSQDLWSEAFF.

The genes are TRBV19 and TRBJ2-1, with 9 bases matching TRBD2. The CDR3 sequence is 17 residues long. Trimming at V came to 5 bases and at J to 5 bases, leaving 13 bases not matched to a gene. CDR1 and CDR2 from the germline V gene are LNHDA and SQIVND (reference sequence). In nucleotides, the CDR3 is TGTGCCAGTAGTCCTAACCGCGGGGGGGCCGGGGACAATGAGCAGTTCTTC. It translates to CASSPNRGGAGDNEQFF.

This clonotype was counted many times. The chain links TRBV11-2 to TRBJ2-3; the match to TRBD2 covers 10 bases. The CDR3 sequence is 16 residues long. Trimming cost V 0 bases and J 0 bases; bases outside gene matches: 0. From germline, CDR1 is SGHAT and CDR2 FQNNGV. The CDR3 nucleotides read TGTGCCAGCAGCTTAGAGGGACTAGCGAGCACAGATACGCAGTATTTT. Amino acids: CASSLEGLASTDTQYF.

CDR3 bases: TGTGCCAGCAGCTTAGTCTATAGCAATCAGCCCCAGCATTTT. Its translation is CASSLVYSNQPQHF. The rearrangement joins TRBV7-2 to TRBJ1-5, with D unresolved. The CDR3 consists of 14 residues. CDR1 is SGHTA, CDR2 FQGNSA, per germline. With 1 base removed from V and 0 bases from J, the gap between germline ends came to 4 bases.

The chain employs TRBV20-1 and TRBJ1-3, with a tentative D call TRBD1 (5 bases). CDR1 is DFQATT, CDR2 SNEGSKA, per germline (reference sequence). The V end was cut by 5 bases, the J end by 4 bases, with 6 bases between. The CDR3 totals 11 residues. In nucleotides, the CDR3 is TGCAGTGCTTGGGACGGAAACACCATATATTTT. This gives the protein CSAWDGNTIYF.

In its sample, this clonotype was seen many times. The V gene is TRBV4-3, the J gene TRBJ1-2; 7 bases are a match to TRBD1. CDR3 size: 15 residues. Germline-derived CDR1 and CDR2 are LGHNA and YSLEER. J lost 6 bases, V lost 0 bases, and 7 bases had no gene match. CDR3 DNA sequence: TGCGCCAGCAGCCAAGAGCGAGGGACAGATCATGGCTACACCTTC. Its protein is CASSQERGTDHGYTF.

This clonotype was detected a few times. This rearrangement joins TRBV27 to TRBJ2-5; D is perhaps TRBD1 (6 bases). CDR3 length: 15 residues. Germline V gives CDR1 MNHEY, CDR2 SMNVEV (reference sequence). Trimming stripped 2 bases from V and 2 bases from J, with 12 bases between. CDR3 DNA: TGTGCCAGCAGTTTAAAGGGGACAAGACAAGAGACCCAGTACTTC. Translated, it gives CASSLKGTRQETQYF.

The V call is TRBV10-3, the J call TRBJ2-1, with TRBD1 identical over 8 bases. Germline loops: CDR1 ENHRY, CDR2 SYGVKD. The length of the CDR3 is 15 residues. With 4 bases clipped from V and 6 bases from J, the junction kept 8 bases outside the gene matches. The CDR3 protein is CAISGQGMASNEQFF. In DNA, the CDR3 is TGTGCCATCAGTGGACAGGGGATGGCATCCAATGAGCAGTTCTTC.

This clonotype was found many times. CDR3 loop: CASSPSTGTEAFF. Written as DNA, the CDR3 is TGTGCCAGCAGCCCCTCGACAGGGACTGAAGCTTTCTTT. The chain joins TRBV7-3 to TRBJ1-1; the match to TRBD1 covers 7 bases. The V and J ends lost 5 bases and 5 bases, in that order; junction bases with no gene match: 5. There are 13 residues in the CDR3. The V gene's germline CDR1 is SGHTA and CDR2 FQGTGA.

This chain connects TRBV30 to TRBJ1-2, with 7 positions matching TRBD1. Germline CDR1 reads GTSNPN; CDR2 reads SVGIG (reference sequence). This CDR3 has 14 residues. The J segment lost 4 bases and the V segment lost 5 bases, leaving 10 bases of the junction unmatched. CDR3 coding DNA: TGTGCCTGGGTGGGGGCCGACAGGGTCTATGGCTACACCTTC. It yields the protein CAWVGADRVYGYTF.

V is TRBV28 and J is TRBJ1-3, with 7 bases matching TRBD1. Germline assignment: CDR1 MDHEN and CDR2 SYDVKM. V lost 4 bases and J lost 4; bases outside the gene matches: 13. This CDR3 is built from 17 residues. In DNA, the CDR3 is TGTGCCAGCAGTTCTATCCCAACAGGGGTCGTCGGAAACACCATATATTTT. Translation gives CASSSIPTGVVGNTIYF. Using reference TRBV28 and TRBJ1-3 for the parts outside the CDR3, the full variable domain is DVKVTQSSRYLVKRTGEKVFLECVQDMDHENMFWYRQDPGLGLRLIYFSYDVKMKEKGDIPEGYSVSREKKERFSLILESASTNQTSMYLCASSSIPTGVVGNTIYFGEGSWLTVV.

The chain combines TRBV10-3 with TRBJ1-2; 10 bases map to TRBD1. The ends lost 3 bases at V and 3 bases at J; junction bases unmatched: 4. This CDR3 comprises 15 residues. Per the germline V gene, CDR1 is ENHRY and CDR2 is SYGVKD. Here the CDR3 DNA reads TGTGCCATCAGTGATGGACAGGGGGGTGACTATGGCTACACCTTC. Its translation is CAISDGQGGDYGYTF.

At least ten counts were recorded for this clonotype. CDR3 coding DNA: TGTGCCAGCAAAATGGGGACAGCTTTGTATGGCTACACCTTC. Translated, it gives CASKMGTALYGYTF. The chain couples TRBV28 to TRBJ1-2; 7 bases line up with TRBD1. With 7 bases clipped from V and 5 bases from J, the junction kept 10 bases outside the gene matches. The CDR3 has 14 amino acids. Germline loops: CDR1 MDHEN, CDR2 SYDVKM.

About this clonotype: A read error is possible here, since a much larger clone lies one base away. V usage is TRBV7-2 and J usage is TRBJ2-7; maybe TRBD1 (6 bases). This CDR3 spans 14 amino acids. CDR1 is SGHTA and CDR2 is FQGNSA in the germline V gene. DNA of the CDR3: TGTGCCCGCAGCTCGTACACAGGGCCCCGCGAGCAGTACTTC. Its translation is CARSSYTGPREQYF.

The V and J genes are TRBV6-2 or TRBV6-3 and TRBJ2-3; D gene ambiguous. This CDR3 contains 16 residues. V was shortened by 0 bases and J by 2 bases, with 12 bases between the two germline ends. Germline assignment: CDR1 MNHEY and CDR2 SVGEGT. The CDR3 is CASSYSVPPHTDTQYF. DNA of the CDR3: TGTGCCAGCAGTTACTCCGTCCCCCCACACACAGATACGCAGTATTTT.

This clonotype showed up many times. The rearrangement joins TRBV7-9 to TRBJ2-7; no definite D call. Looked up from germline, CDR1 is SEHNR and CDR2 is FQNEAQ (reference sequence). The CDR3 is 14 residues long. Deletions cut 4 bases from V and 1 base from J, with 11 bases between. CDR3 residues: CASSSHAESYEQYF. The CDR3 DNA follows: TGTGCCAGCAGCTCCCATGCAGAATCCTACGAGCAGTACTTC.

A few counts support this clonotype. The chain carries TRBV20-1 and TRBJ2-1; 8 positions agree with TRBD1. V shed 4 bases and J 4 bases; nucleotides not matched to a gene: 3. CDR1 is DFQATT, CDR2 SNEGSKA, per germline (reference sequence). This CDR3 has 13 amino acids. The CDR3 region is CSATQGVYNEQFF. The CDR3 bases are TGCAGTGCTACACAGGGGGTTTACAATGAGCAGTTCTTC.

The rearrangement links TRBV20-1 to TRBJ1-4; a weak D match, TRBD1 (5 bases). The CDR3 is 14 residues long. Germline assignment: CDR1 DFQATT and CDR2 SNEGSKA (reference sequence). Trimming cost V 0 bases and J 8 bases, with 13 bases left between them. The DNA of the CDR3 is TGCAGTGCTAGAGAAGTCAGGGCGGGAGAAAAACTGTTTTTT. Protein product: CSAREVRAGEKLFF.

This clonotype was detected ten times or more. The chain joins TRBV5-1 to TRBJ2-1; TRBD1 matches at 8 bases. Germline lookup yields CDR1 SGHRS and CDR2 YFSETQ. The CDR3 runs to 16 residues. V gave up 4 bases and J gave up 1 base; unmatched junction bases: 7. CDR3 region: CASSTEGQASYNEQFF. The CDR3 DNA sequence: TGCGCCAGCAGCACCGAGGGACAGGCTTCCTACAATGAGCAGTTCTTC.

This clonotype was observed at least ten times. The chain employs TRBV9 and TRBJ1-1; D not resolved. The germline gives CDR1 SGDLS, CDR2 YYNGEE. V was pared by 0 bases and J by 1 base, with 13 bases between. CDR3 length: 16 residues. CDR3 sequence reads: CASSVGAGERNTEAFF. The CDR3 nucleotides read TGTGCCAGCAGCGTAGGGGCAGGCGAGAGGAACACTGAAGCTTTCTTT.

The genes are TRBV7-6 and TRBJ1-1; 11 positions match TRBD1. The trim removed 10 bases at V and 4 bases at J, leaving 2 bases unmatched. The CDR3 covers 12 residues. Germline V CDR1 and CDR2: SGHVS, FNYEAQ. The CDR3 here is CATGTGGTEAFF. DNA for the CDR3: TGTGCCACCGGGACAGGGGGCACTGAAGCTTTCTTT.

There are many counts of this clonotype. V is TRBV24-1 and J is TRBJ1-5; D unclear. In germline, CDR1 is KGHDR, CDR2 SFDVKD. The CDR3 is made up of 12 amino acids. V was shortened by 5 bases and J by 4 bases, with 5 bases between the two germline ends. This CDR3 reads CATSVGNQPQHF. In DNA, the CDR3 is TGTGCCACCAGTGTCGGAAATCAGCCCCAGCATTTT.